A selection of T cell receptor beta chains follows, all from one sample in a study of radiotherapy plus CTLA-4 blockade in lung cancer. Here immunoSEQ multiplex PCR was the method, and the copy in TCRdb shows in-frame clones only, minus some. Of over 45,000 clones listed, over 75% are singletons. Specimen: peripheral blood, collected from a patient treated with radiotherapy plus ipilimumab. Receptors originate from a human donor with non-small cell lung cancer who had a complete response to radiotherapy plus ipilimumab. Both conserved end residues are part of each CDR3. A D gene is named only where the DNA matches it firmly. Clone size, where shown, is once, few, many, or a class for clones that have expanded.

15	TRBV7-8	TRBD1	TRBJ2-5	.	CASSLSSDRGQTQYF	TGTGCCAGCAGCTTAAGTTCGGACAGGGGACAGACCCAGTACTTC
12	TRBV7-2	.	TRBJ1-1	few	CASSLLTGEAFF	TGTGCCAGCAGCTTACTGACGGGTGAAGCTTTCTTT
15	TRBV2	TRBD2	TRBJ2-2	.	CASSRAGGPTGELFF	TGTGCCAGCAGTCGGGCGGGAGGGCCCACCGGGGAGCTGTTTTTT
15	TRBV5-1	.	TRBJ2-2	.	CASTLNTPYTGELFF	TGCGCCAGCACCTTAAACACACCGTACACCGGGGAGCTGTTTTTT
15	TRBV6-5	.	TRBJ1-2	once	CASTKRGGSYYGYTF	TGTGCCAGCACCAAACGGGGGGGTTCATACTATGGCTACACCTTC
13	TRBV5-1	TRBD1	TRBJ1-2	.	CASSDGQGYGYTF	TGCGCCAGCAGCGACGGACAGGGCTATGGCTACACCTTC
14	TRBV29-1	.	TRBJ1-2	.	CSVEDPGGNYGYTF	TGCAGCGTTGAAGACCCCGGGGGTAACTATGGCTACACCTTC
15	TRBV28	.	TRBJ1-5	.	CASRPLRENNQPQHF	TGTGCCAGCAGACCCCTCCGGGAAAACAATCAGCCCCAGCATTTT
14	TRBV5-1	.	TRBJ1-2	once	CASSFAGEGYGYTF	TGCGCCAGCAGCTTCGCAGGGGAGGGGTATGGCTACACCTTC
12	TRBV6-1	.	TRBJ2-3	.	CASSDIGITQYF	TGTGCCAGCAGTGATATCGGGATTACGCAGTATTTT